Detailed here is one TCR beta chain. Unique molecular identifiers featured in how the TCRbeta library was prepared. TCRdb called the PCR reads again in MiXCR, with one record for every CDR3 protein. Seen here are over 550,000 distinct CDR3 sequences, more than 9% observed once, and the top ten hold roughly 3.9%. The sample comes from a study of T-cell reconstitution after alpha-beta-depleted transplantation in children. CDR3 length: 16 amino acids. This receptor was taken from a human donor who donated a stem cell graft to a child with acute myeloid leukemia. The source was PBMCs from the stem cell graft donor, collected from the stem cell graft. The chain links TRBV21-1 to TRBJ2-1. TRBV21-1 is a pseudogene. The CDR3 region has the DNA TGTGCCAGCAGCAGACGGACTAGGGGTTCCTACAATGAGCAGTTCTTC. Its translation: CASSRRTRGSYNEQFF.